Below are 13 T cell receptor beta chains sequenced from a single sample in a study of T cells in Graves' hyperthyroidism and ophthalmopathy. Template material for amplifying TCR beta CDR3 regions consisted of RNA transcripts. The HTBI primer set drove a first-round RT-PCR of the TCR CDR3. TCRdb recomputed calls from the multiplex PCR reads with MiXCR, one row per CDR3 protein. Here the sample spans fewer than 450,000 distinct CDR3 sequences, approximately 17% being singletons. Sequencing used blood. The origin of the receptors is a woman aged 25 to 39 with Graves' hyperthyroidism that later progressed to Graves' ophthalmopathy.

At least ten counts were recorded for this clonotype. The rearrangement links TRBV9 to TRBJ2-3; 8 bases line up with TRBD2. The junction had 8 bases not matched to a gene; V was cut back by 6 bases and J by 2 bases. CDR1 SGDLS and CDR2 YYNGEE come from the germline V gene. There are 15 residues in the CDR3. CDR3 sequence (DNA): TGTGCCAGCACGGGTAGCGGGACCACCACAGATACGCAGTATTTT. Translated: CASTGSGTTTDTQYF.

Many counts were recorded for this clonotype. The chain uses TRBV7-2 and TRBJ2-5; the match to TRBD2 covers 8 bases. The CDR3 is 15 residues long. Trimming removed 2 bases from V and 4 bases from J; junction bases left unmatched: 6. CDR1 and CDR2 (germline): SGHTA, FQGNSA. The CDR3 DNA sequence: TGTGCCAGCAGCTTAAGGACTAGCTCGGGAGAGACCCAGTACTTC. Translating gives CASSLRTSSGETQYF.

This rearrangement joins TRBV5-1 to TRBJ2-7; 7 positions agree with TRBD1. After removal of 0 bases from V and 0 bases from J, the junction contained 6 bases not matched to a gene. Germline V CDR1 and CDR2: SGHRS, YFSETQ. This CDR3 spans 16 amino acids. Written as DNA, the CDR3 is TGCGCCAGCAGCTTGGCCTCAGGGGGTAACTCCTACGAGCAGTACTTC. Amino acid sequence: CASSLASGGNSYEQYF.

The chain uses TRBV27 and TRBJ2-3; D unresolved. Deletions cut 8 bases from V and 4 bases from J, with 10 bases between. Germline loops: CDR1 MNHEY, CDR2 SMNVEV (reference sequence). This CDR3 has 12 amino acids. The CDR3 DNA follows: TGTGCCAGCCGTAATCTCCCAGATACGCAGTATTTT. It yields the protein CASRNLPDTQYF.

This rearrangement joins TRBV15 to TRBJ2-1; the D is unclear. The J call may be in error: the DNA end matches TRBJ2-7 better. This CDR3 comprises 15 residues. The germline CDR1 and CDR2 sequences are LNHNV and YYDKDF (reference sequence). CDR3 residues: CATSRTRASYNEQYF. CDR3 DNA sequence: TGTGCCACCAGCAGGACACGTGCATCCTACAATGAGCAGTACTTC.

This clonotype was observed many times. V gene TRBV3-1 combines with J gene TRBJ2-1, with unresolved D. The CDR3 runs to 14 residues. CDR1 LGHDT and CDR2 YNNKEL come from the germline V gene (reference sequence). V was shortened by 1 base and J by 5 bases, with 9 bases between the two germline ends. This chain's CDR3 is CASSQVWADNEQFF. The CDR3, as DNA: TGTGCCAGCAGCCAAGTATGGGCAGACAATGAGCAGTTCTTC.

The chain combines TRBV11-3 with TRBJ2-1; D unclear. Between the trimmed V and J ends, which lost 3 bases and 5 bases, there was a span of 11 bases. There are 14 residues in the CDR3. Germline V gene sequence: CDR1 SGHNT, CDR2 YENEEA. CDR3 sequence: CASSFRARDNEQFF. In DNA, the CDR3 is TGTGCCAGCAGCTTCCGAGCTAGGGACAATGAGCAGTTCTTC.

This clonotype was seen ten or more times. The chain uses TRBV2 and TRBJ1-2, with D maybe TRBD1 (5 bases). The CDR3 runs 14 residues. V was shortened by 3 bases and J by 4 bases, with 12 bases between the two germline ends. Germline CDR1 and CDR2: SNHLY and FYNNEI. The CDR3 coding sequence is TGTGCCAGCAGTGACCAGGGCCGGCTCTATGGCTACACCTTC. Translated: CASSDQGRLYGYTF.

This clonotype was seen many times. V gene TRBV19 combines with J gene TRBJ2-5; D assignment may be TRBD1 or TRBD2 (5 bases each). V was shortened by 5 bases and J by 5 bases, with 15 bases between the two germline ends. Germline V CDR1 and CDR2: LNHDA, SQIVND (reference sequence). CDR3 length: 14 amino acids. Here the CDR3 DNA reads TGTGCCAGTAGTTTAACAGGTTCGGGGGAGACCCAGTACTTC. This encodes CASSLTGSGETQYF.

This clonotype was recorded many times. This chain uses TRBV27 with TRBJ2-1; 7 nucleotides line up with TRBD2. The CDR3 spans 16 residues. With 1 base clipped from V and 0 bases from J, the junction kept 3 bases outside the gene matches. Per the germline V gene, CDR1 is MNHEY and CDR2 is SMNVEV (reference sequence). This CDR3 reads CASSLLGGGSYNEQFF. CDR3 DNA sequence: TGTGCCAGCAGTTTATTGGGGGGGGGCTCCTACAATGAGCAGTTCTTC.

This clonotype was seen more than once but under ten times. The genes are TRBV13 and TRBJ2-7; a weak D match, TRBD1 (6 bases). The V and J ends lost 5 bases and 3 bases respectively, with 14 bases between them. The CDR3 length is 14 residues. Germline CDR1 is PRHDT and CDR2 is FYEKMQ (reference sequence). Here the CDR3 DNA reads TGTGCCAGCAGCCCCTTGGAAGGGGGCTACGAGCAGTACTTC. It encodes CASSPLEGGYEQYF.

The chain combines TRBV7-9 with TRBJ2-3; 10 nucleotides agree with TRBD2. The CDR3 loop spans 16 amino acids. The V segment lost 1 base and the J segment 1 base; nucleotides outside the gene matches: 2. CDR1 is SEHNR and CDR2 is FQNEAQ in the germline V gene (reference sequence). CDR3: CASSLVLAGRTDTQYF. The CDR3 DNA reads as TGTGCCAGCAGCTTAGTACTAGCGGGGCGCACAGATACGCAGTATTTT. Looking up the rest from reference TRBV7-9 and TRBJ2-3 gives the full variable domain: DTGVSQNPRHKITKRGQNVTFRCDPISEHNRLYWYRQTLGQGPEFLTYFQNEAQLEKSRLLSDRFSAERPKGSFSTLEIQRTEQGDSAMYLCASSLVLAGRTDTQYFGPGTRLTVL.

There are many counts of this clonotype. The chain carries TRBV12-3 or TRBV12-4 and TRBJ1-6, with a weak D call TRBD1 (5 bases). V lost 6 bases to trimming and J lost 7 bases, with 19 bases between them. CDR3 length equals 16 residues. CDR3 protein: CASSLAHGTPNSPLHF. DNA of the CDR3: TGTGCCAGCAGCCTCGCCCACGGGACTCCGAATTCACCCCTCCACTTT.